The clone carrying this T cell receptor (beta chain) occurred a few times. Its cognate antigen is unknown. This sample is part of a study of CD8 T cells in ankylosing spondylitis. Study findings and constraints: Blood from ankylosing spondylitis patients appeared to carry a characteristic eight-variant TCR beta motif.

From germline, CDR1 is SGHVS and CDR2 FQNEAQ. The CDR3 extends over 14 amino acids. V lost 5 bases to trimming and J lost 5 bases, with 14 bases between them. Using its own MiXCR run on the 5' RACE reads, TCRdb lists one record per CDR3 protein. The sample lists roughly 700,000 distinct CDR3 sequences; 15% to 20% were seen once. This TCR derives from a male donor with ankylosing spondylitis. Material: blood, either unsorted or a sorted T cell fraction (not recorded which). The chain joins TRBV7-8 to TRBJ2-3; D tentatively fits TRBD1 or TRBD2 (5 bases each). The CDR3 bases are TGTGCCAGCAGCCCGAGTGAGGGGCGAGATACGCAGTATTTT. It encodes CASSPSEGRDTQYF.